Listed below are T cell receptor beta chains from one sample, sequenced in a study of cytotoxic CD8 clonotypes in ibrutinib-treated CLL. Measured with immunoSEQ multiplex PCR; TCRdb has only the in-frame clones, and not every one. The table has about 160,000 clones, roughly 80% seen once. The material sequenced was PBMCs, taken after 12 months of ibrutinib treatment. These receptors were collected from a human donor with chronic lymphocytic leukemia. Both conserved end residues are part of each CDR3. A D gene is named only where the DNA matches it firmly. The size entry is marked missing in some rows and otherwise reads once, few, many or a size class.

D gene,V gene,J gene,clone size,CDR3 protein,CDR3 DNA
-,TRBV7-3,TRBJ1-2,-,CASSQSGNYGYTF,TGTGCCAGCAGCCAATCCGGGAACTATGGCTACACCTTC
TRBD2,TRBV13,TRBJ2-3,once,CASRGGRAPTDTQYF,TGTGCCAGCAGAGGCGGGAGGGCACCCACAGATACGCAGTATTTT
TRBD1,TRBV4-1,TRBJ1-1,few,CASSQEDRANTEAFF,TGCGCCAGCAGCCAAGAGGACAGGGCGAACACTGAAGCTTTCTTT
TRBD2,TRBV7-2,TRBJ2-2,-,CASSYFASGGANTGELFF,TGTGCCAGCAGCTACTTCGCTAGCGGGGGAGCTAACACCGGGGAGCTGTTTTTT
-,TRBV9,TRBJ2-3,-,CASSVADGSTDTQYF,TGTGCCAGCAGCGTAGCCGATGGAAGCACAGATACGCAGTATTTT
-,TRBV7-2,TRBJ2-3,-,CASSPNLGEDTQYF,TGTGCCAGCAGCCCAAACCTCGGGGAAGATACGCAGTATTTT
-,TRBV5-6,TRBJ2-3,-,CASSLGVTNTDTQYF,TGTGCCAGCAGCTTGGGGGTGACCAACACAGATACGCAGTATTTT
TRBD2,TRBV7-2,TRBJ2-7,-,CASSLQRGYEQYF,TGTGCCAGCAGCTTACAGCGGGGCTACGAGCAGTACTTC
-,TRBV28,TRBJ1-2,once,CASSPQGRDYGYTF,TGTGCCAGCAGTCCCCAGGGGAGGGACTATGGCTACACCTTC
-,TRBV4-1,TRBJ1-2,many,CASSQERALLGNGYTF,TGCGCCAGCAGCCAAGAGCGCGCCCTTCTAGGGAATGGCTACACCTTC
TRBD2,TRBV5-6,TRBJ2-3,-,CASSLSLLAVSTDTQYF,TGTGCCAGCAGCTTGAGTCTCCTAGCGGTTAGCACAGATACGCAGTATTTT
-,TRBV4-3,TRBJ2-1,-,CASSQGDLNNEQFF,TGCGCCAGCAGCCAAGGGGACCTAAACAATGAGCAGTTCTTC
-,TRBV5-1,TRBJ2-7,-,CASSKVDIGEQYF,TGCGCCAGCAGCAAGGTGGACATAGGGGAGCAGTACTTC
TRBD1,TRBV5-1,TRBJ2-1,-,CASSRGPGQGYNEQFF,TGCGCCAGCAGCCGGGGACCGGGACAGGGCTACAATGAGCAGTTCTTC
TRBD1,TRBV5-1,TRBJ1-4,-,CASSPRQGRGEKLFF,TGCGCCAGCAGCCCAAGACAGGGGAGGGGAGAAAAACTGTTTTTT
-,TRBV5-1,TRBJ2-3,-,CASSLGGTDTQYF,TGCGCCAGCAGCTTGGGAGGGACAGATACGCAGTATTTT
TRBD2,TRBV7-2,TRBJ2-1,-,CASSLSTSGRAPIF,TGTGCCAGCAGCTTATCGACTAGCGGGAGGGCCCCAATCTTC
TRBD1,TRBV19,TRBJ1-1,-,CASRPGQGFDEAFF,TGTGCCAGCAGGCCGGGACAGGGGTTCGATGAAGCTTTCTTT
TRBD1,TRBV15,TRBJ2-7,-,CATSSGDRGNEQYF,TGTGCCACCAGCAGTGGGGACAGGGGTAACGAGCAGTACTTC
-,TRBV7-8,TRBJ2-7,-,CASSPRLVFYEQYF,TGTGCCAGCAGCCCTCGCCTAGTTTTCTACGAGCAGTACTTC
-,TRBV2,TRBJ1-2,-,CASSGSGDYGYTF,TGTGCCAGCAGTGGGTCAGGGGACTATGGCTACACCTTC
-,TRBV6-5,TRBJ1-5,-,CASSSRQGNQPQHF,TGTGCCAGCAGTTCCCGACAGGGCAATCAGCCCCAGCATTTT
-,TRBV7-6,TRBJ1-1,-,CASSLRRETFF,TGTGCCAGCAGCTTACGCAGGGAGACTTTCTTT
-,TRBV6-5,TRBJ2-1,-,CASRRAPEYNEQFF,TGTGCCAGCAGACGAGCCCCTGAGTACAATGAGCAGTTCTTC
TRBD2,TRBV13,TRBJ2-5,few,CASSSGSGIQETQYF,TGTGCCAGCAGCTCTGGTAGCGGGATCCAAGAGACCCAGTACTTC
TRBD1,TRBV29-1,TRBJ2-5,-,CSVGGGTGVETQYF,TGCAGCGTTGGGGGAGGGACAGGGGTAGAGACCCAGTACTTC
TRBD2,TRBV19,TRBJ2-1,-,CASTLTSGRPGGEQFF,TGTGCCAGTACCCTGACTAGCGGGAGGCCCGGGGGGGAGCAGTTCTTC
TRBD2,TRBV4-3,TRBJ2-1,few,CASSQEPGLQSFF,TGCGCCAGCAGCCAAGAACCGGGACTACAATCGTTCTTC
TRBD1,TRBV18,TRBJ1-5,once,CASSPPGQGRAQHF,TGTGCCAGCTCACCCCCGGGACAGGGTCGAGCCCAGCATTTT
TRBD1,TRBV7-2,TRBJ1-2,-,CASSTNRGGKGGYTF,TGTGCCAGCAGCACCAACAGGGGAGGCAAGGGAGGCTACACCTTC
TRBD1,TRBV7-3,TRBJ2-2,-,CASSAGTGVQGELFF,TGTGCCAGCAGCGCCGGGACAGGGGTGCAGGGGGAGCTGTTTTTT
-,TRBV7-2,TRBJ1-2,-,CASSLTGENGYTF,TGTGCCAGCAGCCTGACAGGAGAGAATGGCTACACCTTC
-,TRBV11-2,TRBJ1-5,-,CASSLDWEGNSNQPQHF,TGTGCCAGCAGCTTAGATTGGGAAGGGAATAGCAATCAGCCCCAGCATTTT
-,TRBV19,TRBJ2-1,once,CASSIGPDSNEQFF,TGTGCCAGTAGTATAGGTCCGGACAGCAATGAGCAGTTCTTC
-,TRBV7-3,TRBJ2-1,-,CASSLTGLSSYNEQFF,TGTGCCAGCAGCTTAACAGGGCTGTCCTCCTACAATGAGCAGTTCTTC
-,TRBV7-2,TRBJ1-3,-,CASSLETVSGNTIYF,TGTGCCAGCAGCTTAGAAACAGTCTCTGGAAACACCATATATTTT
TRBD1,TRBV11-1,TRBJ1-2,-,CASSLAGTGDNYGYTF,TGTGCCAGCAGCTTAGCAGGGACAGGAGACAACTATGGCTACACCTTC
TRBD1,TRBV7-2,TRBJ2-3,-,CANRRGQVTDTQYF,TGTGCCAATCGAAGGGGACAGGTTACAGATACGCAGTATTTT
TRBD1,TRBV27,TRBJ2-7,few,CASSSRTGRNYEQYF,TGTGCCAGCAGTTCCAGGACAGGGAGGAATTACGAGCAGTACTTC
-,TRBV4-2,TRBJ2-6,-,CASRARRGFSGANVLTF,TGTGCCAGCAGGGCTAGACGGGGGTTCTCTGGGGCCAACGTCCTGACTTTC